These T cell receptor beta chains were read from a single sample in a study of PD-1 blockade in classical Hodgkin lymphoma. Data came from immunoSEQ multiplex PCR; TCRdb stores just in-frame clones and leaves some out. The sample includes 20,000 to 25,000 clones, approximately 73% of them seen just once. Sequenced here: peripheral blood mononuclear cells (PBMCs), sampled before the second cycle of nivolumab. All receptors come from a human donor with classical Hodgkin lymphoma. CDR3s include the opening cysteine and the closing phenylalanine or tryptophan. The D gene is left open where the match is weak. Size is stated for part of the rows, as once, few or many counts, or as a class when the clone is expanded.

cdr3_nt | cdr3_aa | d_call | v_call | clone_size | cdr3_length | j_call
TGCGCCAGCAGCCTTACCCGGGACACTGAAGCTTTCTTT | CASSLTRDTEAFF | . | TRBV4-1 | few | 13 | TRBJ1-1
TGTGCCATCAGTGCGACGGCAGGGACCCTCTCTGCTGGGGCCAACGTCCTGACTTTC | CAISATAGTLSAGANVLTF | . | TRBV10-3 | . | 19 | TRBJ2-6
TGTGCCAGTACTCCGACTAGATCGGCAGATACGCAGTATTTT | CASTPTRSADTQYF | . | TRBV19 | . | 14 | TRBJ2-3
TGTGCCAGCACCGGTAGGCACGAGCAGTACTTC | CASTGRHEQYF | . | TRBV6-1 | . | 11 | TRBJ2-7
TGTGCCAGCAGCCAAACGATGGGCTACAATGAGCAGTTCTTC | CASSQTMGYNEQFF | . | TRBV11-2 | . | 14 | TRBJ2-1
TGTGCCATCAGTGAGTCCCCGGTGGACCCTAGCACAGATACGCAGTATTTT | CAISESPVDPSTDTQYF | . | TRBV10-3 | . | 17 | TRBJ2-3
TGTGCCAGTAGAAGCGGACAGCACCCCTACAATGAGCAGTTCTTC | CASRSGQHPYNEQFF | . | TRBV19 | once | 15 | TRBJ2-1
TGTGCCAGTAGTATTGGAGGGACCGGGGAGCTGTTTTTT | CASSIGGTGELFF | . | TRBV19 | . | 13 | TRBJ2-2
TGTGCCAGCAGTCGAGGGGAGTTGGGCAATCAGCCCCAGCATTTT | CASSRGELGNQPQHF | . | TRBV2 | . | 15 | TRBJ1-5
TGCGCCAGCAGCTTGCCTTACAGGGGACCTAACACTGAAGCTTTCTTT | CASSLPYRGPNTEAFF | TRBD1 | TRBV5-1 | few | 16 | TRBJ1-1
TGTGCCAGCAGTGGAGCAGGGGTCGGGGAGACCCAGTACTTC | CASSGAGVGETQYF | . | TRBV6-1 | . | 14 | TRBJ2-5
TGCGCCAGCAGCTCACCCGCGGGGGGGGCCTACGAGCAGTACTTC | CASSSPAGGAYEQYF | TRBD2 | TRBV4-1 | . | 15 | TRBJ2-7
TGTGCCACCAGCAGAGTGGTGGGGGCGATTGGCGAGCAGTACTTC | CATSRVVGAIGEQYF | . | TRBV15 | few | 15 | TRBJ2-7
TGTGCCAGCAGTGAGGCGGTCGGGACAGTTTTTCAGCCCCAGCATTTT | CASSEAVGTVFQPQHF | TRBD1 | TRBV2 | . | 16 | TRBJ1-5
TGTGCCAGCAGCTTCTTGATGGGCACCGGGGAGCTGTTTTTT | CASSFLMGTGELFF | . | TRBV11-2 | . | 14 | TRBJ2-2
TGTGCCAGCACCCGAGGGGGGGTGGGCACAGATACGCAGTATTTT | CASTRGGVGTDTQYF | . | TRBV7-2 | . | 15 | TRBJ2-3
TGTGCCAGCAGCTTGGCAGGTAGCACAGATACGCAGTATTTT | CASSLAGSTDTQYF | . | TRBV5-4 | . | 14 | TRBJ2-3
TGTGCCAGCAGTTTAGCCGGACTGGGCTCCCCCTCCAATGAGCAGTTCTTC | CASSLAGLGSPSNEQFF | . | TRBV28 | . | 17 | TRBJ2-1
TGCGCCAGCAGCCCCAGGTGGCTAACCGACACCGGGGAGCTGTTTTTT | CASSPRWLTDTGELFF | . | TRBV4-1 | . | 16 | TRBJ2-2
TGCGCCAGCAGCTTTACGGGAGGGGAAACTGAAGCTTTCTTT | CASSFTGGETEAFF | . | TRBV5-1 | . | 14 | TRBJ1-1
TGTGCCAGCAGCTTCAGGGAGGGTCCATTTTATGGCTACACCTTC | CASSFREGPFYGYTF | . | TRBV5-8 | . | 15 | TRBJ1-2
TGTGCCAGCAGCCTTAGCGGGAGCAGGTCCTACGAGCAGTACTTC | CASSLSGSRSYEQYF | TRBD2 | TRBV7-2 | few | 15 | TRBJ2-7
TGTGCCAGCAGCTTTTGGGCGGGAGCAACCTACAATGAGCAGTTCTTC | CASSFWAGATYNEQFF | TRBD2 | TRBV5-6 | . | 16 | TRBJ2-1
TGTGCCATCAGTGCCGGGACAGGGACGAACTATGGCTACACCTTC | CAISAGTGTNYGYTF | TRBD1 | TRBV10-3 | . | 15 | TRBJ1-2
TGTGCCAGCAGCCCAACCGGGGGCTCCCTAGAGACCCAGTACTTC | CASSPTGGSLETQYF | . | TRBV7-6 | few | 15 | TRBJ2-5
TGTGCCAGCGCCTCTTTCAATGAGCAGTTCTTC | CASASFNEQFF | . | TRBV9 | medium-sized | 11 | TRBJ2-1
TGTGCCAGCAGCTTAAATTGGGACACTTACGAGCAGTACTTC | CASSLNWDTYEQYF | . | TRBV7-2 | . | 14 | TRBJ2-7
TGCGCCAGCAGCCACGCACTAGCGGCAGGGTCCTACGAGCAGTACTTC | CASSHALAAGSYEQYF | TRBD2 | TRBV4-1 | . | 16 | TRBJ2-7
TGTGCCAGCAGTGAATTTAGGCGAAGGGCCGACACTGAAGCTTTCTTT | CASSEFRRRADTEAFF | . | TRBV25-1 | . | 16 | TRBJ1-1
TGTGCCAGCAGCTTATTACAGGGGGCTAATGGCTACACCTTC | CASSLLQGANGYTF | TRBD1 | TRBV11-2 | . | 14 | TRBJ1-2
TGTGCCAGCTCACCTGGGACTAGCAACTACGAGCAGTACTTC | CASSPGTSNYEQYF | TRBD2 | TRBV18 | few | 14 | TRBJ2-7
TGTGTCAGAAGCTCCCCAGCGGCCGTAAACAATGAGCAGTTCTTC | CVRSSPAAVNNEQFF | . | TRBV7-5 | . | 15 | TRBJ2-1
TGCGCCAGCAGCTTGGTATCTAGCGGGGGGTACAATGAGCAGTTCTTC | CASSLVSSGGYNEQFF | TRBD2 | TRBV5-1 | . | 16 | TRBJ2-1
TGTGCCAGCAGCCGACGGCTCGGGACAGGGGGCATCAATGAGCAGTTCTTC | CASSRRLGTGGINEQFF | TRBD1 | TRBV7-2 | . | 17 | TRBJ2-1
TGCAGCGTCGCGGGACTAGCGGGGTTCACAGATACGCAGTATTTT | CSVAGLAGFTDTQYF | TRBD2 | TRBV29-1 | once | 15 | TRBJ2-3
TGTGCCAGCAGTAGGAACAGGGAGGACACTGAAGCTTTCTTT | CASSRNREDTEAFF | . | TRBV27 | medium-sized | 14 | TRBJ1-1
TGTGCCAGCAGTCTATGGACGGCCGGCCGCGCTGGGGCCAACGTCCTGACTTTC | CASSLWTAGRAGANVLTF | . | TRBV28 | . | 18 | TRBJ2-6
TGTGCCAGCAGTTTATTCTCATCCTACGAGCAGTACTTC | CASSLFSSYEQYF | . | TRBV27 | few | 13 | TRBJ2-7
TGTGCCAGCAGTCCCGGGACTAGCGGGAACGGTGAGCAGTTCTTC | CASSPGTSGNGEQFF | TRBD2 | TRBV28 | . | 15 | TRBJ2-1